This note documents a single TCR beta chain sequence. Its recognized antigen is unknown. Base qualities are not provided; no much larger clone lies one nucleotide away. These data are taken from a study of neoadjuvant nivolumab and ipilimumab in lung cancer (TCRdb year 2020). With respect to the entire study: In the NEOSTAR trial, nivolumab was administered intravenously at 3 mg/kg on days 1, 15 and 29, and the combination arm also received ipilimumab 1 mg/kg on day 1 only. The primary trial endpoint was the major pathologic response (MPR) rate in the intention-to-treat population in each study arm. The trial treated just under 45 patients with operable NSCLC: some 23 were randomized to nivolumab monotherapy and some 20 to nivolumab plus ipilimumab. The study compared TCR repertoires in pretherapy (baseline) peripheral blood with TCR repertoires in tumors resected at surgery after neoadjuvant immune checkpoint blockade. Matched pretherapy and resected tumor pairs were analyzed from seven patients, of whom four had been treated with nivolumab and three with nivolumab plus ipilimumab. The full study reports these points: From pretherapy to surgery, tumor T-cell richness and clonality increased in three of three dual-therapy tumors but in only two of four nivolumab-treated tumors. No significant correlation was found between TCR clonality and pathologic tumor regression, and only one major-pathologic-response sample was available for the clonality analysis. Richness in tumors resected after neoadjuvant therapy showed a positive correlation with pretherapy blood TCR richness (Spearman R ≈ 0.79). TCR sequencing was performed in a small number of samples. Resected tumors had greater TCR richness and clonality than tumor-adjacent uninvolved lung, and increases were observed in more dual-therapy-treated tumors.

In light of the paper, this sample's time point label describes: pretherapy, before neoadjuvant immune checkpoint inhibitors. Samples were obtained from the phase 2 randomized NEOSTAR trial, in which neoadjuvant nivolumab or nivolumab plus ipilimumab followed by surgery was tested in operable NSCLC. Including the terminal cysteine and phenylalanine, the CDR3 comprises 13 residues. The DNA shown is the 39-base CDR3, in frame from base 1. V loses 0 bases, J loses 11 bases, and the germline ends lie 14 bases apart. CDR1 and CDR2 were assigned from the germline V gene as SGHRS and YFSETQ. The library was prepared using the immunoSEQ multiplex PCR assay. In the source study's methods: Richness and clonality were used to summarize the repertoires, and clones that significantly expanded or contracted between pre- and post-therapy samples were identified. TCRdb's version of the immuneACCESS table is confined to in-frame rearrangements and falls short of the full clone set. An unresolved V gene accounts for under half of the shortfall where checked; the remainder is of unknown origin. Clone size and the V and J calls come from that table; the DNA yielded D and trimming. This sample gives approximately 40,000 clones in total; roughly 87% of them show up just once. Of the sample, approximately 3.4% falls within the top ten clones.

This sequence was found in an adult with non-small cell lung cancer. This sample comprised peripheral blood, obtained before neoadjuvant nivolumab, alone or with ipilimumab. The chain links TRBV5-1 with TRBJ1-1, with no reliable assignment of the D segment. The DNA sequence follows: TGCGCCAGCAGCTTGGAGGCACTAAGAGGGGCTTTCTTT. It codes for CASSLEALRGAFF.